The 21 T cell receptor beta chains listed next were all sequenced from one sample in a study of cytomegalovirus exposure and HLA in healthy donors. The PCR used 60 Vbeta and 13 Jbeta primers. The data were produced by immunoSEQ multiplex PCR, yet TCRdb's version contains in-frame clones alone and is incomplete. Of 150,000 to 200,000 clones listed, about four fifths are singletons. The source material was PBMCs. The receptor source for this set is a man aged 18 to 29 in good health and CMV-seronegative.

This chain joins TRBV15 and TRBJ1-4; possibly TRBD1 for D (5 bases). With 2 bases removed from V and 0 bases from J, the gap between germline ends came to 16 bases. The CDR3 contains 18 residues. Germline assignment: CDR1 LNHNV and CDR2 YYDKDF (reference sequence). CDR3: CATSRSRAASTTNEKLFF. CDR3 DNA sequence: TGTGCCACCAGCAGATCCAGGGCAGCCAGCACAACTAATGAAAAACTGTTTTTT.

The chain joins TRBV5-1 to TRBJ2-5, with TRBD1 matching 10 bases. The CDR3 has 15 amino acids. Germline CDR1 SGHRS, CDR2 YFSETQ. J was trimmed by 4 bases and V by 6 bases; bases with no gene match: 9. The CDR3 spells CASTPQRTGGETQYF. CDR3 bases: TGCGCCAGCACTCCGCAAAGGACAGGGGGAGAGACCCAGTACTTC.

This sequence joins TRBV29-1 and TRBJ2-7; 10 nucleotides line up with TRBD1. V dropped 2 bases and J dropped 5; count of bases not matched to a gene: 6. The CDR3 runs 14 residues. CDR1 is SQVTM and CDR2 is ANQGSEA in the germline V gene. Here the CDR3 reads CSVEPGQGTDEQYF. The CDR3 DNA reads TGCAGCGTTGAACCGGGACAGGGGACCGACGAGCAGTACTTC.

This chain links TRBV19 with TRBJ2-1, with TRBD2 matching over 8 bases. Trimming cost V 3 bases and J 2 bases; bases outside gene matches: 3. This CDR3 is built from 15 residues. Per germline, CDR1 LNHDA and CDR2 SQIVND (reference sequence). CDR3 sequence reads: CASSIILAAYNEQFF. The CDR3 DNA follows: TGTGCCAGTAGTATCATACTAGCGGCCTACAATGAGCAGTTCTTC.

The genes are TRBV28 and TRBJ2-3; 7 bases fit TRBD1. The CDR3 totals 15 residues. CDR1 and CDR2 (germline): MDHEN, SYDVKM. Trimming at V came to 5 bases and at J to 2 bases, leaving 7 bases not matched to a gene. CDR3 sequence: CASSADRVPTDTQYF. CDR3 nucleotide sequence: TGTGCCAGCAGTGCTGACAGGGTGCCCACAGATACGCAGTATTTT.

This clone has only one observation. Germline is not matched at one junction end, which may reflect a read error. The rearrangement links TRBV7-2 to TRBJ2-3, with 8 positions matching TRBD1. The CDR3 consists of 16 residues. Per the germline V gene, CDR1 is SGHTA and CDR2 is FQGNSA. The CDR3 protein is CASSLAGTGTTDTQYF. The CDR3 DNA reads as TGTGCCAGCAGCCTAGCCGGGACAGGAACCACAGATACGCAGTATTTT.

The V and J genes are TRBV10-1 and TRBJ2-1; TRBD2 aligns across 15 bases. Germline V gene sequence: CDR1 WNHNN, CDR2 SYGVQD (reference sequence). This CDR3 has 17 amino acids. J lost 7 bases, V lost 2 bases, and 6 bases had no gene match. The CDR3 DNA reads TGCGCCAGCAGTGAGGGACTAGCGGGGGGGCCTGGAAATGAGCAGTTCTTC. It translates to CASSEGLAGGPGNEQFF.

This clone has a single count. This rearrangement joins TRBV5-4 to TRBJ1-1, with 7 bases aligning to TRBD1. V was pared by 2 bases and J by 4 bases, with 8 bases of the junction left unmatched. The CDR3 contains 15 residues. Germline lookup yields CDR1 SGHNT and CDR2 YYREEE (reference sequence). The CDR3 loop is CASSFEGARVTEAFF. The CDR3 region has the DNA TGTGCCAGCAGCTTTGAGGGGGCAAGAGTCACTGAAGCTTTCTTT.

V and J are TRBV5-1 and TRBJ2-5; TRBD2 might be the D (6 bases). The length of the CDR3 is 16 residues. Germline V gene data show CDR1 as SGHRS and CDR2 as YFSETQ. With 3 bases removed from V and 5 bases from J, the gap between germline ends came to 20 bases. The CDR3 protein is CASSYRGGGAWETQYF. The CDR3 nucleotides read TGCGCCAGCAGCTACCGGGGAGGCGGCGCGTGGGAGACCCAGTACTTC.

The genes are TRBV11-3 and TRBJ2-1, with a weak D call TRBD2 (5 bases). The CDR3 covers 14 residues. V gave up 3 bases and J gave up 0 bases, with 6 bases separating them. Germline V gene sequence: CDR1 SGHNT, CDR2 YENEEA. CDR3 region: CASSLAGSYNEQFF. Written as DNA, the CDR3 is TGTGCCAGCAGCTTGGCGGGCTCCTACAATGAGCAGTTCTTC. The full variable domain, completed using reference TRBV11-3 and TRBJ2-1, is EAGVVQSPRYKIIEKKQPVAFWCNPISGHNTLYWYLQNLGQGPELLIRYENEEAVDDSQLPKDRFSAERLKGVDSTLKIQPAELGDSAVYLCASSLAGSYNEQFFGPGTRLTVL.

This chain joins TRBV5-1 and TRBJ2-1; D unclear. The V gene lost 2 bases and the J gene lost 11 bases, with 8 bases spanning the gap. This CDR3 is 11 amino acids long. CDR1 is SGHRS and CDR2 is YFSETQ in the germline V gene. The CDR3 is CASSFMSQQFF. DNA for the CDR3: TGCGCCAGCAGCTTTATGAGTCAGCAGTTCTTC.

The chain has TRBV19 and TRBJ1-4, with 8 bases matching TRBD1. This CDR3 has 12 residues. In germline, CDR1 is LNHDA, CDR2 SQIVND (reference sequence). Unmatched junction bases numbered 1, after V lost 5 bases and J lost 8 bases. The CDR3 region is CASSPGGEKLFF. In DNA, the CDR3 is TGTGCCAGTAGTCCAGGGGGCGAAAAACTGTTTTTT.

The chain has TRBV9 and TRBJ2-1; no firm D call. This CDR3 has 14 amino acids. CDR1 is SGDLS and CDR2 is YYNGEE in the germline V gene. V was pared by 0 bases and J by 5 bases, with 9 bases between. The CDR3 nucleotides are TGTGCCAGCAGCGTAGTGGAGCTTAACAATGAGCAGTTCTTC. Protein sequence: CASSVVELNNEQFF.

The chain combines TRBV30 with TRBJ2-7; tentative D call: TRBD2 (6 bases). The CDR3 runs 13 residues. The germline gives CDR1 GTSNPN, CDR2 SVGIG (reference sequence). The ends were cut back, 2 bases at V and 1 base at J, with 9 bases in the middle. The CDR3 nucleotides are TGTGCCTGGAGTAGGGACTCATCCTACGAGCAGTACTTC. It yields the protein CAWSRDSSYEQYF.

The gene calls are TRBV30 and TRBJ2-2; D gene uncertain. CDR1 GTSNPN and CDR2 SVGIG come from the germline V gene (reference sequence). The CDR3 consists of 13 residues. The germline V and J ends were trimmed by 3 bases and 0 bases, with 5 bases remaining between them. CDR3 amino acids: CAWSQANTGELFF. The CDR3, as DNA: TGTGCCTGGAGCCAGGCGAACACCGGGGAGCTGTTTTTT.

This chain uses TRBV18 with TRBJ2-1, with 8 positions matching TRBD2. Germline lookup yields CDR1 KGHSH and CDR2 LQKENI. The ends lost 6 bases at V and 8 bases at J; junction bases unmatched: 12. The CDR3 totals 15 residues. The DNA of the CDR3 is TGTGCCAGCTCCACACTAGCGGAATCTGGCGATGAGCAGTTCTTC. Residues: CASSTLAESGDEQFF.

The chain carries TRBV2 and TRBJ2-1, with 8 nucleotides matching TRBD1. This CDR3 is 15 amino acids long. V lost 7 bases, J lost 8 bases, and 13 bases stayed unmatched. Germline loops: CDR1 SNHLY, CDR2 FYNNEI. CDR3 bases: TGTGCCAGCAACGGACGGACAGGGTCTGTCCATGAGCAGTTCTTC. Protein sequence: CASNGRTGSVHEQFF.

The CDR3, as DNA: TGTGCCATCAGTGATACGGGATCAAACATTCAGTACTTC. Its protein product is CAISDTGSNIQYF. The chain uses TRBV10-3 and TRBJ2-4, with D possibly being TRBD2 (5 bases). Trimming pared 3 bases from V and 6 bases from J, leaving 9 bases between. CDR3 length: 13 amino acids. Germline V gene data show CDR1 as ENHRY and CDR2 as SYGVKD.

This clone was seen a few times. The CDR3 spells CASSVAGVNEQYF. CDR3 coding DNA: TGTGCCAGCAGCGTAGCGGGAGTGAACGAGCAGTACTTC. This chain joins TRBV9 and TRBJ2-7, with a tentative D call TRBD2 (6 bases). Germline lookup yields CDR1 SGDLS and CDR2 YYNGEE. The CDR3 covers 13 residues. V was shortened by 0 bases and J by 5 bases, with 9 bases between the two germline ends.

Only a few counts were recorded for this clone. V and J are TRBV18 and TRBJ2-1, with a possible D match to TRBD1 (6 bases). The length of the CDR3 is 16 residues. V was cut by 2 bases and J by 0 bases, with 11 bases left in between. CDR1 and CDR2 (germline): KGHSH, LQKENI. The CDR3 here is CASSPFSGVSYNEQFF. For the CDR3, the DNA is TGTGCCAGCTCACCATTCTCAGGGGTCTCCTACAATGAGCAGTTCTTC.

The chain employs TRBV21-1 and TRBJ1-2. TRBV21-1 is listed as a pseudogene. This CDR3 region has 16 residues. CDR3 sequence: CASSKREGLWDYGYTF. DNA for the CDR3: TGTGCCAGCAGCAAAAGGGAGGGGCTCTGGGACTATGGCTACACCTTC.